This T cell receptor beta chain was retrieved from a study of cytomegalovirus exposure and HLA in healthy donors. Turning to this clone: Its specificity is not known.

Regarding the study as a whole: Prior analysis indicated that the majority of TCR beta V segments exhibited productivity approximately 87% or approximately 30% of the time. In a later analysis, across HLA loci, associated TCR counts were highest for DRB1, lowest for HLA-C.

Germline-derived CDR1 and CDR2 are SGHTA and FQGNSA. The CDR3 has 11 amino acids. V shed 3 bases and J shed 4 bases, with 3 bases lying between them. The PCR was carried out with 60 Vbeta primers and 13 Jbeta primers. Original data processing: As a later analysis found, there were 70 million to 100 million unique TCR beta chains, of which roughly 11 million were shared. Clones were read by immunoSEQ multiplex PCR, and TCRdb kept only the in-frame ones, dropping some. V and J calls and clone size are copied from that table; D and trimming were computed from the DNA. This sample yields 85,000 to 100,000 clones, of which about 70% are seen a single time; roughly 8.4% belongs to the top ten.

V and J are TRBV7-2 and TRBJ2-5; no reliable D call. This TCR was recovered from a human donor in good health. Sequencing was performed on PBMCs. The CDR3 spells CASSFLETQYF. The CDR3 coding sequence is TGTGCCAGCAGCTTCTTAGAGACCCAGTACTTC.